This TCR beta chain was recovered during a study of cytomegalovirus exposure and HLA in healthy donors. Germline values: CDR1 SGHTA, CDR2 FQGNSA. The V end lost 5 bases, the J end lost 5 bases, and 10 bases lay between the germline ends. The CDR3 covers 13 residues. Only in-frame clones appear in the TCRdb table, and some are missing; sequencing was by immunoSEQ multiplex PCR. The sample lists 120,000 to 150,000 clones, approximately 91% occurring once. Specimen: PBMCs. This receptor was taken from a man between 18 and 29 years old in good health and CMV-seronegative. The chain recombines TRBV7-2 with TRBJ2-1, with D uncertain. The CDR3 region is CASSISTDNEQFF. Written as DNA, the CDR3 is TGTGCCAGCAGCATAAGCACCGACAATGAGCAGTTCTTC.